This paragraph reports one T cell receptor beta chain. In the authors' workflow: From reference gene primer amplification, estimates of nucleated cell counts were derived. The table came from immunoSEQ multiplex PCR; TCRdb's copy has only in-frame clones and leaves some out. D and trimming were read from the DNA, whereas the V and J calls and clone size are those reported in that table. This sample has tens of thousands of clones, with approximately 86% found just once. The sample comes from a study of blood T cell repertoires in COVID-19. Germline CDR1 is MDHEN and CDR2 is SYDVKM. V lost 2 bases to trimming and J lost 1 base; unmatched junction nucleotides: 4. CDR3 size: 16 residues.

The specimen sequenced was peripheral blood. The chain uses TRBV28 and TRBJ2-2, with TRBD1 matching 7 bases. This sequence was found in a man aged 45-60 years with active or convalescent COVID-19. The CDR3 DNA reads TGTGCCAGCAGTTTAGGGGCAGGGGGGAACACCGGGGAGCTGTTTTTT. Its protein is CASSLGAGGNTGELFF. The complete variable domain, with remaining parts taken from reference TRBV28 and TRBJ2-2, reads DVKVTQSSRYLVKRTGEKVFLECVQDMDHENMFWYRQDPGLGLRLIYFSYDVKMKEKGDIPEGYSVSREKKERFSLILESASTNQTSMYLCASSLGAGGNTGELFFGEGSRLTVL.